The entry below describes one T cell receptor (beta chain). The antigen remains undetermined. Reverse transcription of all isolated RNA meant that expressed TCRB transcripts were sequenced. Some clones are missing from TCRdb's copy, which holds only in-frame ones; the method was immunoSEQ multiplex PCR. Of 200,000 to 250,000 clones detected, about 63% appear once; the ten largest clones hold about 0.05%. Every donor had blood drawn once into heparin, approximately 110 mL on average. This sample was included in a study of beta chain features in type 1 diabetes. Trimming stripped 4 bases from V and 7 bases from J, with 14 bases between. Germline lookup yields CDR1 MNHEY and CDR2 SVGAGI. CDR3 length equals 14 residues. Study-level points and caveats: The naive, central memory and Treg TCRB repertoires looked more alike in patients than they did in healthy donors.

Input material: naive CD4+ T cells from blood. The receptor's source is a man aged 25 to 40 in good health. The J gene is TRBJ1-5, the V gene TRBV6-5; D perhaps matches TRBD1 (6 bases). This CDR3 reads CASSSSQGDQPQHF. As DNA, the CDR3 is TGTGCCAGCAGTTCGTCACAGGGCGACCAGCCCCAGCATTTT.